The sequence of this TCR beta chain was determined in a study of blood T cells in healthy people across ages. Sample-barcoded 5' priming and a J-beta primer mix drove a second PCR of roughly 6 to 12 cycles. TCRdb ran MiXCR on the 5' RACE reads and lists one entry per CDR3 protein. The repertoire holds approximately 780,000 distinct CDR3 sequences, around 25% seen once, with about 3% in the top ten. The germline CDR1 and CDR2 sequences are LNHNV and YYDKDF (reference sequence). The CDR3 is 15 amino acids. The germline V and J ends were trimmed by 1 base and 5 bases, with 14 bases remaining between them. The same data also contributed to another study, on T cells of mothers and their children.

V and J are TRBV15 and TRBJ2-5, with a weak D call TRBD1 (6 bases). This TCR derives from a boy under 18 in good health. The material sequenced was blood. The CDR3 DNA reads TGTGCCACCAGCAGAGGGGGGCCGGTCCAGGAGACCCAGTACTTC. As protein: CATSRGGPVQETQYF.